Described below is a single T cell receptor (beta chain) sequence and its context. The antigen is undetermined. TCRs were sequenced from a few patients responding to pembrolizumab. This sample is part of a study of PD-1 blockade in mismatch repair-deficient tumors. In the study overall: Enrolled about 2012-2016, patients had progressing, pretreated mismatch repair-deficient cancers of 12 types. Findings of the study overall: Tumor-resident clones, often undetectable pretreatment in blood, expanded then contracted after pembrolizumab.

Some clones are missing from TCRdb's copy, which holds only in-frame ones; the method was immunoSEQ multiplex PCR. The sample holds under 95,000 clones, approximately 78% seen once. J gave up 4 bases and V 2 bases, and 7 bases lay outside the gene matches. Germline V gene lookup returns CDR1 SNHLY and CDR2 FYNNEI. CDR3 length: 15 residues. The starting material was peripheral blood, obtained 44 weeks after starting pembrolizumab. This clonotype originated in an adult with mismatch repair-deficient cancer. The chain links TRBV2 to TRBJ1-1, with 7 bases that match TRBD1. The CDR3 sequence: CASSESGKGATEAFF. The CDR3, as DNA: TGTGCCAGCAGTGAATCTGGGAAGGGGGCCACTGAAGCTTTCTTT.